This T cell receptor beta chain was profiled in a study of human T cells and chemical hapten exposure. Study results and limitations: TCRs above 1 in 1000 frequency stayed constant with DPC sensitization.

This clonotype was seen at least ten times. Its antigen remains unknown. V was pared by 2 bases and J by 9 bases, with 8 bases between. The CDR3 is made up of 12 amino acids. The germline CDR1 and CDR2 sequences are MNHNY and SVGAGI (reference sequence). TCRdb re-called the RACE reads with MiXCR, one entry per CDR3 protein. The sample carries 35,000 to 50,000 distinct CDR3 sequences, about 4.5% recorded once. The time point was: healthy volunteer bleed at 2 weeks. Extraction of total RNA was performed on unfractionated whole blood. This chain connects TRBV6-6 to TRBJ1-5, with unresolved D. Specimen: whole blood. This TCR derives from a female donor in good health. Some clones in this sample may be carry-over from other donors' samples. The CDR3 sequence is CASSYPLGPQHF. The CDR3 DNA sequence: TGTGCCAGCAGTTACCCCCTTGGGCCCCAGCATTTT.